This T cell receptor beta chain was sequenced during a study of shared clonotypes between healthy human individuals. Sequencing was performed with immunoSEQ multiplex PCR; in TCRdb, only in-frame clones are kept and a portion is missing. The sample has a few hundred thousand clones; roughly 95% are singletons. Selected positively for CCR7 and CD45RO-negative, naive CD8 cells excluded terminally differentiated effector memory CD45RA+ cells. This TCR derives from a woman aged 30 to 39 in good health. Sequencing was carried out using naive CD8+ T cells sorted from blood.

The CDR3 coding sequence is TGTGCCAAGAGGCAGGAGTGGGAGCTCGGCTACACCTTC. As protein: CAKRQEWELGYTF. The rearrangement joins TRBV2 to TRBJ1-2; D is ambiguous. V lost 10 bases and J lost 8, with 20 bases in between. Germline lookup yields CDR1 SNHLY and CDR2 FYNNEI. The CDR3 sequence is 13 residues long.